A selection of T cell receptor beta chains follows, all from one sample in a study of OX40 agonist ivuxolimab in advanced cancers. Profiled with immunoSEQ multiplex PCR; TCRdb holds only in-frame clones, not every one. The sample has 50,000 to 65,000 clones; more than 80% are singletons. The sequencing here drew on CD4+ or CD8+ T cells sorted from blood, taken in a trial of the OX40 agonist ivuxolimab. The receptors were sampled from an adult with an advanced solid tumor such as melanoma, head and neck, liver or kidney cancer. Both conserved end residues are part of each CDR3. The D gene is left open where the match is weak. The size field is filled for only some rows; it gives once, few, many or a size class.

J gene | CDR3 length | clone size | V gene | D gene | CDR3 protein | CDR3 DNA
TRBJ2-7 | 14 | once | TRBV5-1 | TRBD1 | CASSPGQEFYEQYF | TGCGCCAGCAGCCCGGGACAGGAGTTTTACGAGCAGTACTTC
TRBJ1-2 | 16 | . | TRBV6-1 | . | CASSDFHGGTNYGYTF | TGTGCCAGCAGTGACTTTCATGGGGGTACTAACTATGGCTACACCTTC
TRBJ1-1 | 11 | . | TRBV19 | . | CASSIEGPAFF | TGTGCCAGTAGTATTGAGGGCCCAGCTTTCTTT
TRBJ1-1 | 18 | few | TRBV28 | . | CASSPLPQADPRDTEAFF | TGTGCCAGCAGCCCCTTACCACAGGCCGACCCTCGGGACACTGAAGCTTTCTTT
TRBJ1-1 | 15 | . | TRBV19 | . | CASSQLGTLNTEAFF | TGTGCCAGTAGTCAGCTCGGGACACTGAACACTGAAGCTTTCTTT
TRBJ2-5 | 16 | . | TRBV28 | TRBD2 | CASSSPGGDFLETQYF | TGTGCCAGCAGTTCCCCCGGGGGGGACTTCTTAGAGACCCAGTACTTC
TRBJ1-6 | 16 | . | TRBV5-6 | TRBD1 | CASSWGGQGSNSPLHF | TGTGCCAGCAGCTGGGGGGGACAGGGCTCCAATTCACCCCTCCACTTT
TRBJ1-6 | 16 | . | TRBV2 | TRBD1 | CASSLRLTGGDSPLHF | TGTGCCAGCAGTCTCCGATTGACAGGGGGCGATTCACCCCTCCACTTT
TRBJ1-2 | 17 | . | TRBV15 | TRBD1 | CATSGTDRGRGNYGYTF | TGTGCCACCAGCGGAACCGACAGGGGGCGCGGGAACTATGGCTACACCTTC
TRBJ2-6 | 13 | . | TRBV28 | . | CASNPPGANVLTF | TGTGCCAGCAATCCTCCTGGGGCCAACGTCCTGACTTTC
TRBJ1-6 | 15 | . | TRBV28 | TRBD1 | CASNPRTGRHPALHF | TGTGCCAGCAACCCTCGGACAGGGCGACATCCAGCCCTCCACTTT
TRBJ2-5 | 14 | . | TRBV28 | TRBD2 | CASIPGGAGETQYF | TGTGCCAGCATCCCCGGGGGGGCGGGGGAGACCCAGTACTTC
TRBJ1-3 | 15 | once | TRBV7-8 | . | CASSLMAVYGNTIYF | TGTGCCAGCAGCTTGATGGCAGTATATGGAAACACCATATATTTT
TRBJ1-3 | 14 | . | TRBV27 | TRBD1 | CASRTGPSGNTIYF | TGTGCCAGCAGGACAGGGCCCTCTGGAAACACCATATATTTT
TRBJ2-2 | 15 | medium-sized | TRBV7-9 | . | CASSLVRANTGELFF | TGTGCCAGCAGCTTGGTGCGGGCGAACACCGGGGAGCTGTTTTTT
TRBJ2-7 | 16 | . | TRBV7-2 | TRBD2 | CASSPTLAGGPYEQYF | TGTGCCAGCAGCCCAACACTAGCGGGAGGGCCATACGAGCAGTACTTC
TRBJ2-1 | 13 | . | TRBV18 | . | CASSPRVVNEQFF | TGTGCCAGCTCACCGAGGGTCGTCAATGAGCAGTTCTTC
TRBJ1-2 | 14 | once | TRBV28 | . | CASIGTPTNYGYTF | TGTGCCAGCATTGGGACGCCGACTAACTATGGCTACACCTTC
TRBJ2-5 | 14 | . | TRBV7-9 | TRBD1 | CASRTGTAQETQYF | TGTGCCAGCAGGACCGGGACAGCACAAGAGACCCAGTACTTC
TRBJ2-1 | 15 | . | TRBV7-8 | TRBD2 | CASSVSGSSYNEQFF | TGTGCCAGCAGCGTTAGCGGGAGTTCCTACAATGAGCAGTTCTTC
TRBJ2-1 | 13 | . | TRBV10-3 | . | CAISESKVGEQFF | TGTGCCATCAGTGAGTCGAAGGTCGGTGAGCAGTTCTTC
TRBJ2-5 | 17 | once | TRBV9 | . | CASSPQTRGNGGETQYF | TGTGCCAGCAGCCCCCAAACCCGGGGGAATGGGGGGGAGACCCAGTACTTC
TRBJ1-4 | 16 | . | TRBV5-5 | . | CASSFHQPQTNEKLFF | TGTGCCAGCAGCTTTCATCAGCCACAAACTAATGAAAAACTGTTTTTT
TRBJ1-2 | 11 | . | TRBV29-1 | TRBD1 | CSATGVDGYTF | TGCAGCGCGACAGGGGTGGATGGCTACACCTTC
TRBJ1-1 | 12 | . | TRBV11-2 | . | CASSPQASEAFF | TGTGCCAGCAGCCCCCAAGCGTCCGAAGCTTTCTTT
TRBJ2-7 | 12 | . | TRBV28 | TRBD1 | CASSGDSYEQYF | TGTGCCAGCAGCGGGGACAGCTACGAGCAGTACTTC
TRBJ2-7 | 14 | once | TRBV5-1 | TRBD1 | CASSSEGGIYEQYF | TGCGCCAGCAGCTCCGAAGGGGGCATCTACGAGCAGTACTTC
TRBJ1-1 | 15 | . | TRBV15 | TRBD1 | CATSTLGQGKTEAFF | TGTGCCACCAGCACCTTAGGACAGGGTAAAACTGAAGCTTTCTTT
TRBJ1-2 | 15 | few | TRBV28 | TRBD1 | CASSSPTGTAYGYTF | TGTGCCAGCAGTTCCCCCACAGGGACAGCCTATGGCTACACCTTC
TRBJ1-5 | 15 | . | TRBV7-2 | . | CASSSRVGGDQPQHF | TGTGCCAGCAGCTCCCGGGTGGGGGGCGATCAGCCCCAGCATTTT
TRBJ2-1 | 12 | . | TRBV6-1 | . | CASSVDIVEQFF | TGTGCCAGCAGTGTGGACATAGTTGAGCAGTTCTTC
TRBJ1-1 | 15 | . | TRBV29-1 | TRBD1 | CSVPGTGGMDTEAFF | TGCAGCGTTCCTGGGACAGGGGGCATGGACACTGAAGCTTTCTTT
TRBJ1-4 | 21 | once | TRBV4-1 | . | CASSQAALFTGGPTSNEKLFF | TGCGCCAGCAGCCAAGCCGCCTTATTTACGGGGGGGCCCACCTCAAATGAAAAACTGTTTTTT
TRBJ1-4 | 17 | . | TRBV7-2 | . | CASSLEGGNSGGEKLFF | TGTGCCAGCAGCTTAGAGGGAGGGAACAGTGGGGGTGAAAAACTGTTTTTT
TRBJ1-2 | 15 | . | TRBV9 | TRBD1 | CASSVQDREGYGYTF | TGTGCCAGCAGCGTACAGGACAGGGAGGGCTATGGCTACACCTTC
TRBJ1-6 | 15 | few | TRBV5-1 | . | CASSLTGMGDSPLHF | TGCGCCAGCAGCTTGACAGGGATGGGGGATTCACCCCTCCACTTT
TRBJ1-1 | 14 | . | TRBV18 | . | CASSRQGGGTEAFF | TGTGCCAGCTCACGGCAGGGTGGTGGCACTGAAGCTTTCTTT